The T cell receptor (beta chain) under discussion was sequenced for a study of blood T cell repertoires in COVID-19. Study details: The study drew acute and convalescent COVID-19 samples from the United States, Italy and Spain. T cells, B-cell-depleted T cells, or PBMCs provided the cDNA or gDNA that served as material.

Profiled with immunoSEQ multiplex PCR; TCRdb holds only in-frame clones, not every one. Of a few hundred thousand clones in the sample, approximately 82% were seen once. This CDR3 contains 12 residues. Germline values: CDR1 SNHLY, CDR2 FYNNEI. V shed 8 bases and J shed 5 bases, with 11 bases lying between them. V usage is TRBV2 and J usage is TRBJ2-3; D is perhaps TRBD1 (5 bases). The sample comprised peripheral blood. The origin of this receptor is a man aged 55 to 69 who had recovered from COVID-19. Here the CDR3 DNA reads TGTGCCAGCGGAAAGGGGTTAGATACGCAGTATTTT. It codes for CASGKGLDTQYF.